This T cell receptor beta chain comes out of a study of OX40 agonist ivuxolimab in advanced cancers. Trimming left V 1 base short and J 7 bases short, with 11 bases between. This CDR3 comprises 14 residues. Germline V gives CDR1 SGHVS, CDR2 FNYEAQ. Clones were sequenced by immunoSEQ multiplex PCR, and TCRdb holds only the in-frame ones, with some missing. The sample includes 100,000 or so clones, more than 75% of them seen just once. The specimen comprised CD4+ or CD8+ T cells sorted from blood, sampled in a trial of the OX40 agonist ivuxolimab. The chain links TRBV7-6 to TRBJ2-1, with TRBD2 as a possible D gene (6 bases). This sequence was found in an adult with an advanced solid tumor such as melanoma, head and neck, liver or kidney cancer. The CDR3, as DNA: TGTGCCAGCAGCTTAGGCGGGGCTAATAATGAGCAGTTCTTC. This encodes CASSLGGANNEQFF.